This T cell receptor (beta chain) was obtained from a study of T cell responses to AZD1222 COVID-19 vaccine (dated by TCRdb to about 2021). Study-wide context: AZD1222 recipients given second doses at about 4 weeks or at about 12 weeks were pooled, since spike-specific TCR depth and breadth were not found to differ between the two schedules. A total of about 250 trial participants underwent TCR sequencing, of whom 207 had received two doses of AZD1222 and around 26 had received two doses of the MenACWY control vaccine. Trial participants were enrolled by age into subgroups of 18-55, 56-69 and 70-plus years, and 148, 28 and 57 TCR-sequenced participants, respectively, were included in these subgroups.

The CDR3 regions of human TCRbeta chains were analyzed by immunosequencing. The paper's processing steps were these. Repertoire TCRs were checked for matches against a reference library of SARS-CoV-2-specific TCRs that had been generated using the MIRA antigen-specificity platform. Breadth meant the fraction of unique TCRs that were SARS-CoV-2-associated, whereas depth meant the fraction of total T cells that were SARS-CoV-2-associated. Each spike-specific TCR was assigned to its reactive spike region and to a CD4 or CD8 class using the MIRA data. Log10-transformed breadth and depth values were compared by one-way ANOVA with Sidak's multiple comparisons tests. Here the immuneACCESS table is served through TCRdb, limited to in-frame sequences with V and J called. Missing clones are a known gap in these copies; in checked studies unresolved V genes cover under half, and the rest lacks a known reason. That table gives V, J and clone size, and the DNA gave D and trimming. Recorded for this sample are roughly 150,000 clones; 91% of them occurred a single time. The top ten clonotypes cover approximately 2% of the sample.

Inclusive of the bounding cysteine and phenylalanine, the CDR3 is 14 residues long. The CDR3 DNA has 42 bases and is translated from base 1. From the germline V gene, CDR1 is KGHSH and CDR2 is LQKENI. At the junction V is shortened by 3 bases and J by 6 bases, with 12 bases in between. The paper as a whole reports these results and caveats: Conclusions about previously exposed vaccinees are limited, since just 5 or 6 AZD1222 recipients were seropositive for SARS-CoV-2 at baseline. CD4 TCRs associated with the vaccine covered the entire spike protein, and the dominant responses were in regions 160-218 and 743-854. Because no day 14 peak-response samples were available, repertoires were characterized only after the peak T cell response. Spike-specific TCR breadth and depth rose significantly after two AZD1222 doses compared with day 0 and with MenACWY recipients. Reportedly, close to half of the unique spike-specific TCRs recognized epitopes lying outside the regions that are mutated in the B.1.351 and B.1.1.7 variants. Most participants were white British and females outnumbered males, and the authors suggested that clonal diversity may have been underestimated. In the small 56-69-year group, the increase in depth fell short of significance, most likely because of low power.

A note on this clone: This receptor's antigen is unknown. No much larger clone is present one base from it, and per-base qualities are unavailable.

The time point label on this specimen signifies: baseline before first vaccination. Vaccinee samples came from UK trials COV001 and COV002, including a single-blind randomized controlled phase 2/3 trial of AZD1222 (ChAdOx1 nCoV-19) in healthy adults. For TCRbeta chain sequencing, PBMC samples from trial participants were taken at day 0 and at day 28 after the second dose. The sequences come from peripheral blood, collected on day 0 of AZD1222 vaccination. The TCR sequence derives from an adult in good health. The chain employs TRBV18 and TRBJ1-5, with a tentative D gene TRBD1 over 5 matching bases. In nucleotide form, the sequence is TGTGCCAGCTCACCCGGCAGGGAAGGTCAGCCCCAGCATTTT. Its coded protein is CASSPGREGQPQHF.